This T cell receptor beta chain was profiled in a study of radiotherapy plus CTLA-4 blockade in lung cancer. Assay: immunoSEQ multiplex PCR; the TCRdb copy retains only in-frame clones and omits some. The table lists 40,000 to 45,000 clones, 60% to 80% of them singletons. Germline V gene lookup returns CDR1 MNHEY and CDR2 SVGAGI. The CDR3 extends over 13 amino acids. The V end lost 2 bases, the J end lost 4 bases, and 8 bases lay between the germline ends. The chain carries TRBV6-5 and TRBJ2-5, with D possibly TRBD1 on 5 matching bases. The source material was peripheral blood, sampled from a patient treated with radiotherapy plus ipilimumab. This receptor was obtained from a human donor with non-small cell lung cancer who had stable disease on radiotherapy plus ipilimumab. CDR3 loop: CASSYRRGETQYF. The DNA of the CDR3 is TGTGCCAGCAGTTACCGTAGGGGAGAGACCCAGTACTTC.